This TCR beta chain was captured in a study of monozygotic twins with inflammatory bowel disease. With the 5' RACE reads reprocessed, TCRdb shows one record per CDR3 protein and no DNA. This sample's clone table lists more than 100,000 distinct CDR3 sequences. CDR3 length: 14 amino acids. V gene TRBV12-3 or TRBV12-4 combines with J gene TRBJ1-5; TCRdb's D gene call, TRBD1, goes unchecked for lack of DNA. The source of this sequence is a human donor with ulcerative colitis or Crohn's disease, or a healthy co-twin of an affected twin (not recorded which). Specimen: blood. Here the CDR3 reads CASSLLSGGQPQHF.